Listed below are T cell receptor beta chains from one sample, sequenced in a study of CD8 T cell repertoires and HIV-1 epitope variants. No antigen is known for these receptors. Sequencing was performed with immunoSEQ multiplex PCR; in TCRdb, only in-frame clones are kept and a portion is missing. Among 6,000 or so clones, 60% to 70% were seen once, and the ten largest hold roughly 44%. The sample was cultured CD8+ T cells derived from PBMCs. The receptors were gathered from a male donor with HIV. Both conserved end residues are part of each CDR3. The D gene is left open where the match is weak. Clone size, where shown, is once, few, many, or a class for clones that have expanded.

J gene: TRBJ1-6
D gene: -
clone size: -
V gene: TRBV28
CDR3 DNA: TGTGCCAGCAGTTTAGGAGGGAGCGGGAATTCACCCCTCCACTTT
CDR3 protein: CASSLGGSGNSPLHF

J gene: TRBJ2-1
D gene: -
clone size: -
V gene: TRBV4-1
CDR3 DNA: TGCGCCAGCAGCCAAGTAGTAGCAGCGGCCTACAATGAGCAGTTCTTC
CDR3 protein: CASSQVVAAAYNEQFF

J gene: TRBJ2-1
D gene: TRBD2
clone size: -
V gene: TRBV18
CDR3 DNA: TGTGCCAGCTCACCTCGACCCGGGACTAGCGGCTACAATGAGCAGTTCTTC
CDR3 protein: CASSPRPGTSGYNEQFF

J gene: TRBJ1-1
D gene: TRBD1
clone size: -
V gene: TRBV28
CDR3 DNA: TGTGCCAGTTACGGTTTCAGGGGGCTGCCCACTGAAGCTTTCTTT
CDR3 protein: CASYGFRGLPTEAFF

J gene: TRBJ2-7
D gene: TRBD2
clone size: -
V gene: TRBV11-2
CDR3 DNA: TGTGCCAGCAGCTCAAGACTAGCGGGAGACGGCTACGAGCAGTACTTC
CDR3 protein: CASSSRLAGDGYEQYF

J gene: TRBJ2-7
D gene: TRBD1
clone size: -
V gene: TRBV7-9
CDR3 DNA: TGTGCCAGCAGCCCGCCCACAGGACAGGGCCTCTACGAGCAGTACTTC
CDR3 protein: CASSPPTGQGLYEQYF

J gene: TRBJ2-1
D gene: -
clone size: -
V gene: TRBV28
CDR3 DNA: TGTGCCAGCAGTCTCGAGTACAATGAGCAGTTCTTC
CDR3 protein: CASSLEYNEQFF

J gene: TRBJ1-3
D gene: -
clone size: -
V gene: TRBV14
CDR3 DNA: TGTGCCAGCAGCCCCAGACAGAGCTCTGGAAACACCATATATTTT
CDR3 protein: CASSPRQSSGNTIYF

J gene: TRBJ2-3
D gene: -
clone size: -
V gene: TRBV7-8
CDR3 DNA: TGTGCCAGCAGCTTATACACAGATACGCAGTATTTT
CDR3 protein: CASSLYTDTQYF

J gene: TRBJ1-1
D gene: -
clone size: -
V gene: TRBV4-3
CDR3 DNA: TGCGCCAGCAGCCAAGCCTGGGGTGGGGGAACTGAAGCTTTCTTT
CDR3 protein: CASSQAWGGGTEAFF

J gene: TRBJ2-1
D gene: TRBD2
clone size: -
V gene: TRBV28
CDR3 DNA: TGTGCCAGCAGTTTTTACCTCCCGACTAGCGGGATCCCCAATGAGCAGTTCTTC
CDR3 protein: CASSFYLPTSGIPNEQFF

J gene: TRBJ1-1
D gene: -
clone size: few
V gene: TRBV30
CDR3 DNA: TGTGCCTGGAGTGTGGTACACACTGAAGCTTTCTTT
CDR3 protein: CAWSVVHTEAFF

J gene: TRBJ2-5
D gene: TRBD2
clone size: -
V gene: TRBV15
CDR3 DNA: TGTGCCACCAACGAACCTAGCGGGGGGGGCGGTGAGACCCAGTACTTC
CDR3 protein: CATNEPSGGGGETQYF

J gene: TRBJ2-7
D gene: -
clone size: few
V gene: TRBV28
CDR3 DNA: TGTGCCAGCAGTTTCCCCCCCCCTAGTCCCAATACACCTACCACCTACGAGCAGTACTTC
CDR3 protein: CASSFPPPSPNTPTTYEQYF

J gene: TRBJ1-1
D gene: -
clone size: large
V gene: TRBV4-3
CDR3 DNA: TGCGCCAGCAGCCAAGATGTTGGGCAGGGGAACACTGAAGCTTTCTTT
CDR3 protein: CASSQDVGQGNTEAFF

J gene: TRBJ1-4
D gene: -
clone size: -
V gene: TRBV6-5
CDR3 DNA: TGTGCCAGCAGTTACTCGAGGGAACAGGGTGGGGGGAAACTGTTTTTT
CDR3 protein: CASSYSREQGGGKLFF

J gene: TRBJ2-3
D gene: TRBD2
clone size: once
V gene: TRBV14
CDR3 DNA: TGTGCCAGCAGCCTAGCGGGAGGCCCAGATACGCAGTATTTT
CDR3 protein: CASSLAGGPDTQYF

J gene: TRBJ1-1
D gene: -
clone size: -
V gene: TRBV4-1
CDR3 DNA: TGCGCCAGCAGCCAAGGTGGGACGGCGAACACTGAAGCTTTCTTT
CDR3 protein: CASSQGGTANTEAFF

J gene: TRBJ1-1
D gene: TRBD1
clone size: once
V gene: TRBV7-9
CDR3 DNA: TGTGCCAGCCGACAGGGGGACACTGAAGCTTTCTTT
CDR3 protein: CASRQGDTEAFF

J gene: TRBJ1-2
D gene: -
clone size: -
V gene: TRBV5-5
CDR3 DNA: TGTGCCAGCAGCATAGGGGGAGAGGGCTACACCTTC
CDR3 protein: CASSIGGEGYTF

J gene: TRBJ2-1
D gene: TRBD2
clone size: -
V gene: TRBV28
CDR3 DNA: TGTGCCAGCAGTTTCCTAGCGGGGTACAATGAGCAGTTCTTC
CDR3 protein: CASSFLAGYNEQFF

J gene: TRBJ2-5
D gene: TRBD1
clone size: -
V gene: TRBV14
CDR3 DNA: TGTGCCAGCAGCCGGCAGGGGGAGGAGACCCAGTACTTC
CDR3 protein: CASSRQGEETQYF

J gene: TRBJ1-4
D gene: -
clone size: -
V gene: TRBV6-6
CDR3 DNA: TGTGCCAGCAGTTACGGTGTTGAAAAACTGTTTTTT
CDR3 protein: CASSYGVEKLFF

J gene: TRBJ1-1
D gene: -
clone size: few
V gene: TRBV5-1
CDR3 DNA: TGCGCCAGCAGCTTGGAAGGGATGAACACTGAAGCTTTCTTT
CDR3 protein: CASSLEGMNTEAFF

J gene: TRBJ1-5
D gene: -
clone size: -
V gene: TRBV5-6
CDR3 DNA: TGTGCCAGCAGCTTTAGGGGGGGGCGGCAGCCCCAGCATTTT
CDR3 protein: CASSFRGGRQPQHF

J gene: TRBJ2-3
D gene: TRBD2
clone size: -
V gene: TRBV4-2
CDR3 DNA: TGTGCCAGCAGCTTGGAACTAGCGGGAGCAGATACGCAGTATTTT
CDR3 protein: CASSLELAGADTQYF

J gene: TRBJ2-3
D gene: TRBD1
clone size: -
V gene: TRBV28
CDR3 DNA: TGTGCCAGCAGATGGACAGGGGGCAACACAGATACGCAGTATTTT
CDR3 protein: CASRWTGGNTDTQYF